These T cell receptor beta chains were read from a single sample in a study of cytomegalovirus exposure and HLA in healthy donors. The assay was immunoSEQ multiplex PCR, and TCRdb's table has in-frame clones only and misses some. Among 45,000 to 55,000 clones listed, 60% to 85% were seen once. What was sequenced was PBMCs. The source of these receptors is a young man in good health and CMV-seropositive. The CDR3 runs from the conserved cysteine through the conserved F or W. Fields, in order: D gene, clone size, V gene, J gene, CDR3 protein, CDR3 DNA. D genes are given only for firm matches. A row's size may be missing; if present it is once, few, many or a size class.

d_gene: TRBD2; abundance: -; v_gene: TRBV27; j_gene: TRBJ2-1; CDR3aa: CASSFGGSSYNEQFF; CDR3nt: TGTGCCAGCAGTTTTGGCGGGAGCTCCTACAATGAGCAGTTCTTC
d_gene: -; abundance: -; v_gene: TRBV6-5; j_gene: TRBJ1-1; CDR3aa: CASSRTEKNTEAFF; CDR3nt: TGTGCCAGCAGCAGGACAGAGAAGAACACTGAAGCTTTCTTT
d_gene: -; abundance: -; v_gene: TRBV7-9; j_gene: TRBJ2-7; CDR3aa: CASRRRDSYEQYF; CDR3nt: TGTGCCAGCAGGCGGAGGGACTCCTACGAGCAGTACTTC
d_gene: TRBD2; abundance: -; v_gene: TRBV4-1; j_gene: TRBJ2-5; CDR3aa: CASSSGGRQETQYF; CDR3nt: TGCGCCAGTTCCTCGGGGGGGCGACAAGAGACCCAGTACTTC
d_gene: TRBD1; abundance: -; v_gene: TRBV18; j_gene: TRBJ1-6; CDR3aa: CASSPGQGYNSPLHF; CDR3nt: TGTGCCAGCTCACCGGGACAGGGCTATAATTCACCCCTCCACTTT
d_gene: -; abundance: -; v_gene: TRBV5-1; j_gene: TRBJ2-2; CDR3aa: CASRDRSGTGELFF; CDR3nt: TGCGCCAGCCGAGACAGGTCAGGGACCGGGGAGCTGTTTTTT
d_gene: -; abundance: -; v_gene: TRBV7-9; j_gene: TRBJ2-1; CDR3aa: CASFIFGGRGDNEQFF; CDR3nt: TGTGCCAGCTTTATATTTGGCGGCAGGGGAGACAATGAGCAGTTCTTC
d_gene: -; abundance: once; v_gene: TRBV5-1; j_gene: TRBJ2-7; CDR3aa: CASSSSGTGKQYF; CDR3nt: TGCGCCAGCAGCTCCTCCGGGACTGGAAAGCAGTACTTC
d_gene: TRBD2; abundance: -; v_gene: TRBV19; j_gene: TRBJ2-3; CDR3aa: CASGGGGATDTQYF; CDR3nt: TGTGCCTCTGGTGGCGGGGGAGCCACAGATACGCAGTATTTT
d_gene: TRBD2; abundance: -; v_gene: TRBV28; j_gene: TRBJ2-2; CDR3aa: CASRLAGGGTGELFF; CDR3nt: TGTGCCAGCAGACTAGCGGGGGGCGGCACCGGGGAGCTGTTTTTT
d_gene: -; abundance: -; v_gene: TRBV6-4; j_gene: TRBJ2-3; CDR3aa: CASSDEHRLSTDTQYF; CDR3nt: TGTGCCAGCAGTGACGAGCACAGGCTTAGCACAGATACGCAGTATTTT
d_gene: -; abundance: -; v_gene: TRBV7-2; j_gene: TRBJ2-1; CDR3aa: CASSLQTNNEQFF; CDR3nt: TGTGCCAGCAGCTTACAAACTAACAATGAGCAGTTCTTC
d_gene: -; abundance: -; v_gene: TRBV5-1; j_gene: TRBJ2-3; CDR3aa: CASSLDGISLTDTQYF; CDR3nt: TGCGCCAGCAGCTTGGACGGGATTAGCCTCACAGATACGCAGTATTTT
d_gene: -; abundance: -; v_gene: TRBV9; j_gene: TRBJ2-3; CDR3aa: CASSVGTAQRQYF; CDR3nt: TGTGCCAGCAGCGTAGGGACAGCTCAAAGGCAGTATTTT
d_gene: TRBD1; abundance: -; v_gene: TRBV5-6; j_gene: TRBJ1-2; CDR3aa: CASSQEIMDRVSYGYTF; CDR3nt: TGTGCCAGCAGCCAGGAGATCATGGACAGGGTGAGCTATGGCTACACCTTC
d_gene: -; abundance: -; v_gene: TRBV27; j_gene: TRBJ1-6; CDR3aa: CASSLTRGSYNSPLHF; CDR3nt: TGTGCCAGCAGTTTAACCAGGGGATCTTATAATTCACCCCTCCACTTT
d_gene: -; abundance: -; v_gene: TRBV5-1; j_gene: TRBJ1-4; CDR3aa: CASSPAVAGRNEKLFF; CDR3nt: TGCGCCAGCAGCCCCGCGGTGGCAGGGCGTAATGAAAAACTGTTTTTT
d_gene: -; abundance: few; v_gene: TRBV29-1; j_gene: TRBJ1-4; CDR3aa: CSAPLPGSREEKLFF; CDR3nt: TGCAGCGCTCCCCTTCCGGGATCAAGAGAGGAAAAACTGTTTTTT
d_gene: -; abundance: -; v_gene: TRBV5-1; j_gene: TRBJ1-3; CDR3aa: CASSRTLSGNTIYF; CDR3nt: TGCGCCAGCAGCCGAACTCTCTCTGGAAACACCATATATTTT
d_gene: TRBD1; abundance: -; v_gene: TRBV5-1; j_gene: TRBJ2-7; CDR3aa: CASSLVSGDRGAYEQYF; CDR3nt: TGCGCCAGCAGCTTGGTATCGGGAGACAGGGGAGCCTACGAGCAGTACTTC
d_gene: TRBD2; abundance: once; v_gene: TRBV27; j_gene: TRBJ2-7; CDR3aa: CASTLGGYEQYF; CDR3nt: TGTGCCAGCACGCTGGGAGGGTACGAGCAGTACTTC
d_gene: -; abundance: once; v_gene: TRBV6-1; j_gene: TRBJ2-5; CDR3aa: CASSEDPGSETQYF; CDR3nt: TGTGCCAGCAGTGAAGATCCGGGTAGCGAGACCCAGTACTTC
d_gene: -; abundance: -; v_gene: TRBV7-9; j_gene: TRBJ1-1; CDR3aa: CASSYEGSMNTEAFF; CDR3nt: TGTGCCAGCAGCTACGAAGGGAGTATGAACACTGAAGCTTTCTTT
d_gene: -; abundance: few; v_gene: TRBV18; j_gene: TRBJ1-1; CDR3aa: CASSPNSGGNTEAFF; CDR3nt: TGTGCCAGCTCACCTAACTCGGGGGGGAACACTGAAGCTTTCTTT
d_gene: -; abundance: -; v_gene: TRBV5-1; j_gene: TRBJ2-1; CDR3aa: CASSPIPHNEQFF; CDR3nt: TGCGCCAGCAGCCCCATCCCCCACAATGAGCAGTTCTTC
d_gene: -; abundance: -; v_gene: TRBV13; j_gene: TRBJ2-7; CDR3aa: CASSLGQGDSSYEQYF; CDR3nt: TGTGCCAGCAGCTTAGGCCAGGGGGACTCATCCTACGAGCAGTACTTC
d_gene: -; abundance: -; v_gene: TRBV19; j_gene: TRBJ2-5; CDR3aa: CATQKETQYF; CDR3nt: TGTGCCACCCAGAAAGAGACCCAGTACTTC
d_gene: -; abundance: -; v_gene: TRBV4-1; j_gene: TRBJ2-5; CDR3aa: CASSQVLAGQETQYF; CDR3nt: TGCGCCAGCAGCCAAGTATTGGCGGGGCAAGAGACCCAGTACTTC
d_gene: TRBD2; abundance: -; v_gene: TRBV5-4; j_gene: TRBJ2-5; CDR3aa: CASKLAGGRETQYF; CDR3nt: TGTGCCAGCAAACTAGCGGGGGGCCGTGAGACCCAGTACTTC
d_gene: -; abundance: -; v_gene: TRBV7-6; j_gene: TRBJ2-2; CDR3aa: CASSLRTRTGELFF; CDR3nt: TGTGCCAGCAGCTTACGAACTCGCACCGGGGAGCTGTTTTTT
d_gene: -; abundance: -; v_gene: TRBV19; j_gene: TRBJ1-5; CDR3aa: CASTSMTVSNQPQHF; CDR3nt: TGTGCCAGTACCTCCATGACAGTTAGCAATCAGCCCCAGCATTTT
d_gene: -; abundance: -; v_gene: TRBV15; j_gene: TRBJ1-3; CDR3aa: CATSRTLNREISGNTIYF; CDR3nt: TGTGCCACCAGCAGAACACTAAACAGGGAAATCTCTGGAAACACCATATATTTT
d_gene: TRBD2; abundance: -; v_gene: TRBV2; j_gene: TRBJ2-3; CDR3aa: CASSEPALAGGAMGTDTQYF; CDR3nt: TGTGCCAGCAGTGAGCCGGCACTAGCGGGGGGTGCTATGGGAACAGATACGCAGTATTTT